This is a list of T cell receptor beta chains from one sample in a study of T-cell reconstitution after alpha-beta-depleted transplantation in children. TCRdb analysed the PCR reads with MiXCR anew, one entry per CDR3 protein. Here the sample spans approximately 1,000,000 distinct CDR3 sequences, about 29% being singletons. The sequencing here drew on PBMCs, mostly from graft donor cells, taken 360 days after TCRalphabeta/CD19-depleted stem cell transplant. These receptor sequences come from a boy younger than two who had a stem cell transplant for SCID, so the T cells may come from the graft donor. Both conserved end residues are part of each CDR3. D genes are given only for firm matches. Clone size is given for some rows only: seen once, a few or many times, or a class if the clone is expanded.

CDR3 DNA | CDR3 protein | clone size | D gene | J gene | V gene
TGTGCCAGCGCCCGACAGGGGGCTTACGAGCAGTACTTC | CASARQGAYEQYF | NA | TRBD1 | TRBJ2-7 | TRBV13
TGCAGTGCTTCAAAGCGGACAGGGGGGATCTACGAGCAGTACTTC | CSASKRTGGIYEQYF | NA | TRBD1 | TRBJ2-7 | TRBV20-1
TGTGCCAGCAGCGCAGTAGGAGATTTAGGGGCCAACGTCCTGACTTTC | CASSAVGDLGANVLTF | NA | NA | TRBJ2-6 | TRBV9
TGCAGCGTTGACGGTTTGCGGGGGGCGGCTGAGCAGTTCTTC | CSVDGLRGAAEQFF | few | TRBD2 | TRBJ2-1 | TRBV29-1
TGTGCCAGCAGCTCTGGACTAGCGGGGGGTCGGCTGAATCAGTTCTTC | CASSSGLAGGRLNQFF | NA | TRBD2 | TRBJ2-1 | TRBV5-5
TGCGCCAGCAGCCCCGGGAGTGCGCCCTCGGTGAGCTACGAGCAGTACTTC | CASSPGSAPSVSYEQYF | few | NA | TRBJ2-7 | TRBV5-1
TGTGCCAGCATGGGCGCAACCTGG | CASMGATW | many | NA | TRBJ2-7 | TRBV12-3/TRBV12-4
TGTGCCAGCAGCCTAACGGACATTCGCTCCTACAATGAGCAGTTCTTC | CASSLTDIRSYNEQFF | NA | NA | TRBJ2-1 | TRBV12-3/TRBV12-4
TGTGCCAGCAGCCAAGAAAGGGTGGCCTACAATGAGCAGTTCTTC | CASSQERVAYNEQFF | many | NA | TRBJ2-1 | TRBV3-1
TGTGCCAGCAGCCAAGCCGGGGGCATCAGAATCTCCTACGAGCAGTACTTC | CASSQAGGIRISYEQYF | NA | NA | TRBJ2-7 | TRBV14
TGCGCCAGCAGCCCAGGACAGGAACTCACTGAAGCTTTCTTT | CASSPGQELTEAFF | few | TRBD1 | TRBJ1-1 | TRBV5-1
TGTGCCACCAGTGATTCCCGGACAGGGAGTGTCACCGGGGAGCTGTTTTTT | CATSDSRTGSVTGELFF | NA | TRBD1 | TRBJ2-2 | TRBV24-1
TGTGCCAGCAGTTTAGATGTCACCCAGTACTTC | CASSLDVTQYF | NA | NA | TRBJ2-5 | TRBV12-3/TRBV12-4
TGTGCCATCAAAGGCCCGGGAAGGGGAGGCGAGCAGTACTTC | CAIKGPGRGGEQYF | few | NA | TRBJ2-7 | TRBV10-3
TGTGCCAGCAGCTTAGGGTATTGGACTCCTCCCAGCCCTGTCAATGAGCAGTTCTTC | CASSLGYWTPPSPVNEQFF | NA | NA | TRBJ2-1 | TRBV11-2
TGTGCCAGCGAATACAGGGATGCCAAAAACATTCAGTACTTC | CASEYRDAKNIQYF | NA | NA | TRBJ2-4 | TRBV28
TGTGCCATCAGTGAGCACGAAGGGGGCCCCGGGGAGCTGTTTTTT | CAISEHEGGPGELFF | NA | TRBD1 | TRBJ2-2 | TRBV10-3
TGCAGTGCTAGAGCTAGCGGGGGGGCCGGAGTAGGGGAGCTGTTTTTT | CSARASGGAGVGELFF | few | TRBD2 | TRBJ2-2 | TRBV20-1
TGCAGTGCTAGGGGGACAGGGGGGTCCTACGAGCAGTACTTC | CSARGTGGSYEQYF | few | TRBD1 | TRBJ2-7 | TRBV20-1
TGCAGCGTGGCATGGGTGGCGGCCAAAAACATTCAGTACTTC | CSVAWVAAKNIQYF | NA | NA | TRBJ2-4 | TRBV29-1
TGTGCCAGCAGCCTGCCCCGGGACAGGGACCAAGAGACCCAGTACTTC | CASSLPRDRDQETQYF | few | TRBD1 | TRBJ2-5 | TRBV28
TGTGCCAGCAGTCCGACAGCCCTATCTAATGAAAAACTGTTTTTT | CASSPTALSNEKLFF | NA | NA | TRBJ1-4 | TRBV12-3/TRBV12-4
TGTGCCAGCTCACCCGGACAGGTTGGGGCACCCCTCCACTTT | CASSPGQVGAPLHF | NA | TRBD1 | TRBJ1-6 | TRBV18
TGCGCCAGCAGCCCTGTAGCTCTAGCGGGGGCCGCGAACACCGGGGAGCTGTTTTTT | CASSPVALAGAANTGELFF | NA | TRBD2 | TRBJ2-2 | TRBV5-1
TGTGCTAGTGGTTTGAAGCTACCCGACGGGACCCAGTACTTC | CASGLKLPDGTQYF | NA | NA | TRBJ2-5 | TRBV12-5
TGTGCCAGCAGCTTAATAGCGGGGGGGCCGAACACCGGGGAGCTGTTTTTT | CASSLIAGGPNTGELFF | few | TRBD2 | TRBJ2-2 | TRBV13
TGTGCCAGCAGCCCCTGGACAGTAAACACCGGGGAGCTGTTTTTT | CASSPWTVNTGELFF | NA | NA | TRBJ2-2 | TRBV7-6
TGTGCCAGCAACGATAGCGGGGGGGTCATGGAGACCCAGTACTTC | CASNDSGGVMETQYF | NA | TRBD2 | TRBJ2-5 | TRBV7-8
TGTGCCAGCAGCTTACACAGGTGGAAAGAGGATGGCTACACCTTC | CASSLHRWKEDGYTF | NA | NA | TRBJ1-2 | TRBV7-2
TGTGCCAGCAAGGAGGGTTACACAGATACGCAGTATTTT | CASKEGYTDTQYF | few | NA | TRBJ2-3 | TRBV11-2
TGTGCCAGCAGCTTAGATCTTGGACTTCAAGAGACCCAGTACTTC | CASSLDLGLQETQYF | NA | NA | TRBJ2-5 | TRBV7-2
TGTGCCAGCAGCCGACAGGGATTCTACGAGCAGTACTTC | CASSRQGFYEQYF | few | TRBD1 | TRBJ2-7 | TRBV3-1
TGCGCCAGCAGCCACACGGGGGGGGTCACCGGGGAGCTGTTTTTT | CASSHTGGVTGELFF | NA | TRBD2 | TRBJ2-2 | TRBV4-3
TGTGCCAGCAACAGGGGAAATCAGCCCCAGCATTTT | CASNRGNQPQHF | NA | TRBD1 | TRBJ1-5 | TRBV12-3/TRBV12-4
TGTGCCAGCAGTGAAATCCTAGCGGGGGGTCGTGGGACCCAGTACTTC | CASSEILAGGRGTQYF | few | TRBD2 | TRBJ2-5 | TRBV2
TGTGCCAGCAGTCAACCGAGGGGGGCCGCAGATACGCAGTATTTT | CASSQPRGAADTQYF | NA | NA | TRBJ2-3 | TRBV2
TGTGCCAGCAGTTACGACGGGGTCCAAGAGACCCAGTACTTC | CASSYDGVQETQYF | few | NA | TRBJ2-5 | TRBV6-5
TGCAGCGTTGTCGCTAGCGGGGGGGCCTCTCGACAGTTCTTC | CSVVASGGASRQFF | few | TRBD2 | TRBJ2-1 | TRBV29-1
TGTGCCAGCAGCTCTTGGGGGGAGCAGTACTTC | CASSSWGEQYF | NA | NA | TRBJ2-7 | TRBV7-2
TGTGCCAGCAGCCAAGATCAGGGACAGGTGAACACTGAAGCTTTCTTT | CASSQDQGQVNTEAFF | few | TRBD1 | TRBJ1-1 | TRBV4-2
TGCGCCAGCAGCCAAGAGTCATTAGGTGGGCCGGGGGGTTTCTACGAGCAGTACTTC | CASSQESLGGPGGFYEQYF | NA | TRBD2 | TRBJ2-7 | TRBV4-3
TGCGCCAGCAGCCCAGGGACTAGCGGGGGGAGTGAGCAGTTCTTC | CASSPGTSGGSEQFF | few | TRBD2 | TRBJ2-1 | TRBV5-1